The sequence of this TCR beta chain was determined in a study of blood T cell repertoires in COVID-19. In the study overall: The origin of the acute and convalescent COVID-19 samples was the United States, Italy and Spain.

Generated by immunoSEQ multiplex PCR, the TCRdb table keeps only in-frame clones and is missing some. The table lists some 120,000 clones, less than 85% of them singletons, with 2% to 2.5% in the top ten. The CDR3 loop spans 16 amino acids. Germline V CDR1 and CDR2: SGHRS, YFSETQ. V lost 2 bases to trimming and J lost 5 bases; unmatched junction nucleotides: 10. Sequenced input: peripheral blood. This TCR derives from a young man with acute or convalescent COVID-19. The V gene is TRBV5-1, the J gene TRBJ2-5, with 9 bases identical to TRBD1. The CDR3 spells CASSLQGADFWETQYF. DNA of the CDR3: TGCGCCAGCAGCTTACAGGGGGCGGACTTCTGGGAGACCCAGTACTTC. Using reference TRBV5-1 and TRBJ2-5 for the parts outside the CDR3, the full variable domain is KAGVTQTPRYLIKTRGQQVTLSCSPISGHRSVSWYQQTPGQGLQFLFEYFSETQRNKGNFPGRFSGRQFSNSRSEMNVSTLELGDSALYLCASSLQGADFWETQYFGPGTRLLVL.